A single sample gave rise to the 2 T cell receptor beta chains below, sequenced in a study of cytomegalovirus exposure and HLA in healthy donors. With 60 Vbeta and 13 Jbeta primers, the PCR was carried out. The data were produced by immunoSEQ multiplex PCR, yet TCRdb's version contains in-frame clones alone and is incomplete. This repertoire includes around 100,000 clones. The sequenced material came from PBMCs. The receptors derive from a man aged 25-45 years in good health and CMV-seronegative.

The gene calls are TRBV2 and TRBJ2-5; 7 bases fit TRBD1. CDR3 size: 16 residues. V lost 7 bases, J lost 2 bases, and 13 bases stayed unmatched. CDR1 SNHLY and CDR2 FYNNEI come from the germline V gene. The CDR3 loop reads CASTWVAGGRQETQYF. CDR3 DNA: TGTGCCAGCACCTGGGTGGCAGGGGGTCGGCAAGAGACCCAGTACTTC.

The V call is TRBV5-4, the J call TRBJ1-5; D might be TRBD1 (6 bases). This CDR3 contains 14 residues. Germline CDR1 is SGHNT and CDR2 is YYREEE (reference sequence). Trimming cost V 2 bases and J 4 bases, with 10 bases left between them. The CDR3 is CASSLGGANQPQHF. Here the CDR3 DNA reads TGTGCCAGCAGCTTAGGGGGGGCGAATCAGCCCCAGCATTTT. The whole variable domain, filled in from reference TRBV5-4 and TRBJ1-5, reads ETGVTQSPTHLIKTRGQQVTLRCSSQSGHNTVSWYQQALGQGPQFIFQYYREEENGRGNFPPRFSGLQFPNYSSELNVNALELDDSALYLCASSLGGANQPQHFGDGTRLSIL.